This passage covers 30 T cell receptor beta chains from one sample sequenced in a study of blood T cell repertoires in COVID-19. The repertoire was sequenced with immunoSEQ multiplex PCR; TCRdb's copy has only in-frame clones and lacks some. The sample lists about 240,000 clones; approximately 84% were seen once. Sequencing was done on a sample of PBMCs or T cells enriched from blood (not recorded which). The receptor set was obtained from a woman between 40 and 50 years old with acute COVID-19.

V and J are TRBV30 and TRBJ1-2, with unresolved D. Trimming removed 0 bases at V and 6 bases at J, with 17 bases between. In germline, CDR1 is GTSNPN, CDR2 SVGIG (reference sequence). This CDR3 spans 15 amino acids. Written as DNA, the CDR3 is TGTGCCTGGAGTGTACAAGACTTCTTAACGCATGGCTACACCTTC. Amino acids: CAWSVQDFLTHGYTF. Combining the CDR3 with reference TRBV30 and TRBJ1-2 gives the whole variable domain SQTIHQWPATLVQPVGSPLSLECTVEGTSNPNLYWYRQAAGRGLQLLFYSVGIGQISSEVPQNLSASRPQDRQFILSSKKLLLSDSGFYLCAWSVQDFLTHGYTFGSGTRLTVV.

The chain joins TRBV3-1 (or the pseudogene TRBV3-2) to TRBJ2-1; weak D call: TRBD1 (6 bases). V shed 2 bases and J shed 7 bases, with 12 bases lying between them. Germline values: CDR1 LGHDT, CDR2 YNNKEL (reference sequence). The CDR3 is 14 amino acids. CDR3 region: CASSQQLQGNEQFF. DNA of the CDR3: TGTGCCAGCAGCCAACAGCTTCAGGGGAATGAGCAGTTCTTC.

The gene calls are TRBV13 and TRBJ2-7; 9 nucleotides align to TRBD1. CDR1 PRHDT and CDR2 FYEKMQ come from the germline V gene (reference sequence). This CDR3 spans 14 amino acids. Unmatched junction bases numbered 6, after V lost 5 bases and J lost 4 bases. CDR3 DNA sequence: TGTGCCAGCAGCCGGGGACAGGGAAGTTACGAGCAGTACTTC. This translates into CASSRGQGSYEQYF.

The V and J genes are TRBV5-1 and TRBJ2-1; possibly TRBD2 for D (5 bases). The V gene lost 5 bases and the J gene lost 7 bases, with 13 bases spanning the gap. Germline V gives CDR1 SGHRS, CDR2 YFSETQ. The CDR3 sequence is 13 residues long. The CDR3 bases are TGCGCCAGCAGTGAGGTTTCGGGGAATGAGCAGTTCTTC. It yields the protein CASSEVSGNEQFF. The full variable domain, completed using reference TRBV5-1 and TRBJ2-1, is KAGVTQTPRYLIKTRGQQVTLSCSPISGHRSVSWYQQTPGQGLQFLFEYFSETQRNKGNFPGRFSGRQFSNSRSEMNVSTLELGDSALYLCASSEVSGNEQFFGPGTRLTVL.

This rearrangement joins TRBV28 to TRBJ1-2, with D perhaps matching TRBD1 (6 bases). The CDR3 consists of 17 residues. V dropped 6 bases and J dropped 4 bases, with 24 bases sitting between them. CDR1 and CDR2 (germline): MDHEN, SYDVKM. In nucleotides, the CDR3 is TGTGCCAGCAGAACCGGGAAACAGGGATTACCTTTCTATGGCTACACCTTC. This encodes CASRTGKQGLPFYGYTF.

This rearrangement joins TRBV5-1 to TRBJ1-1, with a tentative D call TRBD1 (5 bases). The V and J ends lost 4 bases and 4 bases respectively, with 14 bases between them. CDR1 SGHRS and CDR2 YFSETQ come from the germline V gene. The length of the CDR3 is 14 residues. CDR3 region: CASSPPLDSTEAFF. The DNA for the CDR3 is TGCGCCAGCAGCCCCCCCCTTGACAGCACTGAAGCTTTCTTT.

The chain is built from TRBV5-6 and TRBJ2-2; TRBD2 matches at 8 bases. The CDR3 sequence is 16 residues long. The germline CDR1 and CDR2 sequences are SGHDT and YYEEEE. V lost 1 base to trimming and J lost 1 base; unmatched junction nucleotides: 3. CDR3 loop: CASSLHSGKNTGELFF. CDR3 coding DNA: TGTGCCAGCAGCTTGCATAGCGGGAAGAACACCGGGGAGCTGTTTTTT. The full variable domain, rest sourced from reference TRBV5-6 and TRBJ2-2, is DAGVTQSPTHLIKTRGQQVTLRCSPKSGHDTVSWYQQALGQGPQFIFQYYEEEERQRGNFPDRFSGHQFPNYSSELNVNALLLGDSALYLCASSLHSGKNTGELFFGEGSRLTVL.

There are a few counts of this clone. The chain joins TRBV11-2 to TRBJ2-1; TRBD1 is a possible D gene (6 bases). Per germline, CDR1 SGHAT and CDR2 FQNNGV. This CDR3 is built from 16 residues. Between the trimmed V and J ends, which lost 6 bases and 2 bases, there was a span of 17 bases. CDR3 DNA sequence: TGTGCCAGCAGACCACCGGGACAAAAAACCTACAATGAGCAGTTCTTC. Translation: CASRPPGQKTYNEQFF.

The rearrangement joins TRBV9 to TRBJ2-5, with 9 bases lining up with TRBD1. The germline V gene encodes CDR1 SGDLS and CDR2 YYNGEE. With V trimmed by 4 bases and J by 5 bases, 9 bases remained unmatched. This CDR3 region has 15 residues. CDR3 sequence reads: CASSPGDRAWETQYF. The DNA for the CDR3 is TGTGCCAGCAGCCCTGGGGACAGGGCGTGGGAGACCCAGTACTTC.

This chain connects TRBV7-2 to TRBJ1-4, with 8 positions matching TRBD1. The CDR3 is made up of 19 amino acids. The ends lost 5 bases at V and 1 base at J; junction bases unmatched: 15. The V gene's germline CDR1 is SGHTA and CDR2 FQGNSA. CDR3 residues: CASSHDRGREGITNEKLFF. CDR3 sequence (DNA): TGTGCCAGCAGCCATGACAGGGGTAGAGAAGGCATAACTAATGAAAAACTGTTTTTT. The full variable domain, its missing parts supplied by reference TRBV7-2 and TRBJ1-4, is GAGVSQSPSNKVTEKGKDVELRCDPISGHTALYWYRQSLGQGLEFLIYFQGNSAPDKSGLPSDRFSAERTGGSVSTLTIQRTQQEDSAVYLCASSHDRGREGITNEKLFFGSGTQLSVL.

Concerning this clone: The same CDR3 arises from other DNA sequences in this sample as well. V and J are TRBV15 and TRBJ2-1; D might be TRBD2 (6 bases). CDR1 and CDR2 from the germline V gene are LNHNV and YYDKDF (reference sequence). CDR3 length equals 15 residues. The germline V and J ends were trimmed by 1 base and 0 bases, with 7 bases remaining between them. The CDR3: CATSRVGSSYNEQFF. The DNA for the CDR3 is TGTGCCACCAGCAGAGTCGGGAGCTCCTACAATGAGCAGTTCTTC.

This sequence joins TRBV3-1 (or the pseudogene TRBV3-2) and TRBJ2-7; 12 bases fit TRBD2. The V and J ends lost 0 bases and 4 bases, in that order; junction bases with no gene match: 4. Germline V lookup: CDR1 LGHDT, CDR2 YNNKEL (reference sequence). The CDR3 runs 16 residues. This CDR3 is CASSQDLAGGVYEQYF. In DNA form, the CDR3 reads TGTGCCAGCAGCCAAGATCTAGCGGGAGGGGTTTACGAGCAGTACTTC.

This clone has a handful of counts. The chain combines TRBV9 with TRBJ1-4; 9 bases map to TRBD1. The CDR3 loop spans 14 amino acids. The germline CDR1 and CDR2 sequences are SGDLS and YYNGEE. V gave up 4 bases and J gave up 4 bases; unmatched junction bases: 2. CDR3 nucleotides: TGTGCCAGCAGCCGACAGGGGGGTAATGAAAAACTGTTTTTT. Amino acids: CASSRQGGNEKLFF.

This clone was seen a handful of times. The J gene is TRBJ1-1, the V gene TRBV30; D not resolved. The CDR3 is made up of 13 amino acids. Germline V gene lookup returns CDR1 GTSNPN and CDR2 SVGIG (reference sequence). V lost 4 bases and J lost 2, with 11 bases in between. The DNA of the CDR3 is TGTGCCTGGACAATTGGCAGTAACACTGAAGCTTTCTTT. Its protein product is CAWTIGSNTEAFF.

The chain couples TRBV14 to TRBJ2-5, with D possibly TRBD1 on 6 matching bases. V lost 4 bases and J 5 bases, leaving 14 bases between the germline ends. Germline CDR1 and CDR2: SGHDN and FVKESK. This CDR3 spans 14 amino acids. CDR3 amino acids: CASSPVGGSETQYF. Here the CDR3 DNA reads TGTGCCAGCAGCCCTGTAGGGGGAAGCGAGACCCAGTACTTC.

The chain has TRBV5-5 and TRBJ1-2; 9 bases are a match to TRBD1. The CDR3 loop spans 13 amino acids. Per germline, CDR1 SGHKS and CDR2 YYEKEE (reference sequence). Trimming at V came to 0 bases and at J to 6 bases, leaving 0 bases not matched to a gene. Written as DNA, the CDR3 is TGTGCCAGCAGCTTGGGGACAGGGGATGGCTACACCTTC. This gives the protein CASSLGTGDGYTF.

The chain recombines TRBV7-3 with TRBJ1-6; tentative D call: TRBD1 (5 bases). V lost 1 base to trimming and J lost 9 bases, with 13 bases between them. The CDR3 spans 15 residues. The germline V gene has CDR1 SGHTA and CDR2 FQGTGA. The CDR3, as DNA: TGTGCCAGCAGCTTAAAGGACAAGTTCCTTTCACCCCTCCACTTT. Its protein is CASSLKDKFLSPLHF.

The chain uses TRBV18 and TRBJ1-2, with D possibly matching TRBD1 (6 bases). This CDR3 spans 15 amino acids. Trimming cost V 3 bases and J 3 bases, with 14 bases left between them. Germline V gene data show CDR1 as KGHSH and CDR2 as LQKENI. CDR3 protein: CASSPQGIAYYGYTF. In DNA form, the CDR3 reads TGTGCCAGCTCACCGCAGGGGATAGCCTACTATGGCTACACCTTC.

The CDR3 DNA sequence: TGTGCCAGCAGCCCCCGGACTAGCCGGTATATGAACGAGCAGTACTTC. Protein product: CASSPRTSRYMNEQYF. The chain uses TRBV14 and TRBJ2-7; TRBD2 matches 8 bases. CDR1 SGHDN and CDR2 FVKESK come from the germline V gene. The CDR3 covers 16 residues. The J segment lost 5 bases and the V segment lost 4 bases, leaving 13 bases of the junction unmatched.

The chain has TRBV6-5 and TRBJ1-6; possible D gene TRBD1, 5 bases. Germline assignment: CDR1 MNHEY and CDR2 SVGAGI. Trimming cost V 1 base and J 7 bases, with 14 bases left between them. The CDR3 consists of 16 residues. The chain's CDR3 is CASSYWLGPNNSPLHF. CDR3 nucleotides: TGTGCCAGCAGTTACTGGTTGGGGCCCAACAATTCACCCCTCCACTTT.

The J gene is TRBJ1-2, the V gene TRBV7-8; TRBD1 matches at 10 bases. Germline CDR1 is SGHVS and CDR2 is FQNEAQ. CDR3 size: 15 residues. The trim removed 9 bases at V and 8 bases at J, leaving 15 bases unmatched. As DNA, the CDR3 is TGTGCCAGTAGCATCCCGGGACAGGGGATCGGCGGCTACACCTTC. Its protein is CASSIPGQGIGGYTF.

The V call is TRBV24-1, the J call TRBJ2-1, with a possible D match to TRBD1 (5 bases). In germline, CDR1 is KGHDR, CDR2 SFDVKD. The CDR3 sequence is 13 residues long. Trimming removed 9 bases from V and 8 bases from J, with 16 bases in between. For the CDR3, the DNA is TGTGCCACCGGGGCCTCAAAAAAGGATGAGCAGTTCTTC. Its protein product is CATGASKKDEQFF.

The chain recombines TRBV4-1 with TRBJ1-5; D gene unclear. CDR3 length equals 13 residues. Trimming shortened V by 4 bases and J by 4 bases, and 8 bases separated the two germline ends. Germline-derived CDR1 and CDR2 are MGHRA and YSYEKL. Here the CDR3 reads CASSRDPNQPQHF. The CDR3 bases are TGCGCCAGCAGCCGAGATCCTAATCAGCCCCAGCATTTT.

The chain recombines TRBV24-1 with TRBJ1-3; possibly TRBD1 for D (5 bases). Germline CDR1 KGHDR, CDR2 SFDVKD. The V end was cut by 2 bases, the J end by 4 bases, with 11 bases between. This CDR3 is built from 15 residues. The DNA of the CDR3 is TGTGCCACCAGTGATTCGGGACTTCACGGAAACACCATATATTTT. Its translation: CATSDSGLHGNTIYF.

Details on this clone: Other nucleotide sequences from this sample produce the same CDR3. The chain uses TRBV25-1 and TRBJ2-5; 10 bases map to TRBD1. The junction had 6 bases not matched to a gene; V was cut back by 4 bases and J by 4 bases. CDR1 and CDR2 (germline): MGHDK, SYGVNS. This CDR3 comprises 15 residues. The CDR3 nucleotides read TGTGCCAGCAGTGCGCCGGGACAGGGGCGAGAGACCCAGTACTTC. As protein: CASSAPGQGRETQYF.

The chain uses TRBV7-9 and TRBJ2-5, with D tentatively TRBD2 (5 bases). Germline V gives CDR1 SEHNR, CDR2 FQNEAQ (reference sequence). V was clipped by 0 bases and J by 5 bases, with 16 bases between them. The CDR3 extends over 16 amino acids. The CDR3 protein is CASSLASAGPEETQYF. The CDR3 region has the DNA TGTGCCAGCAGCTTAGCGTCTGCGGGCCCTGAGGAGACCCAGTACTTC.

The chain combines TRBV11-2 with TRBJ1-2; D is unresolved. Trimming cost V 2 bases and J 0 bases, with 19 bases left between them. The CDR3 runs 18 residues. CDR1 SGHAT and CDR2 FQNNGV come from the germline V gene. CDR3 loop: CASSLLTGRTSSNYGYTF. Written as DNA, the CDR3 is TGTGCCAGCAGCTTACTAACGGGGAGGACTTCCTCTAACTATGGCTACACCTTC.

The rearrangement uses TRBV5-1 and TRBJ1-3, with D possibly matching TRBD1 (5 bases). The CDR3 runs to 14 residues. V shed 5 bases and J shed 0 bases, with 9 bases lying between them. Germline assignment: CDR1 SGHRS and CDR2 YFSETQ. In DNA, the CDR3 is TGCGCCAGCAGTCCGGGGGACTCTGGAAACACCATATATTTT. This sequence encodes CASSPGDSGNTIYF.

The J gene is TRBJ2-1, the V gene TRBV9; 7 bases are a match to TRBD1. The V and J ends lost 3 bases and 5 bases, in that order; junction bases with no gene match: 8. CDR1 is SGDLS and CDR2 is YYNGEE in the germline V gene. The CDR3 runs 15 residues. The CDR3 here is CASSANPTGDNEQFF. The CDR3 coding sequence is TGTGCCAGCAGCGCGAACCCTACAGGGGACAATGAGCAGTTCTTC.

The J gene is TRBJ2-2, the V gene TRBV9, with TRBD1 identical over 9 bases. CDR1 is SGDLS, CDR2 YYNGEE, per germline. This CDR3 has 14 residues. The V gene end was trimmed by 4 bases and the J gene end by 6 bases; junction bases not matched to a gene: 4. CDR3 bases: TGTGCCAGCAGCTACAGGGGGCAGGCCGGGGAGCTGTTTTTT. Translation gives CASSYRGQAGELFF.